Detailed here is one TCR beta chain. The source of the sample is a study of blood T cell repertoires in COVID-19. Study as a whole: Samples came from the United States, Italy and Spain, spanning acute and convalescent COVID-19.

The CDR3 contains 15 residues. The V gene lost 4 bases and the J gene lost 0 bases, with 12 bases spanning the gap. The germline CDR1 and CDR2 sequences are LGHNT and FRNRAP. Repertoires were generated with immunoSEQ multiplex PCR, while TCRdb's copy carries only in-frame clones and drops some. This table holds 250,000 to 300,000 clones, 86% found once. The sequence was collected from a young woman with COVID-19, enrolled during active disease. V and J are TRBV12-5 and TRBJ1-2; D is undetermined. Sequenced input: peripheral blood. Here the CDR3 reads CASGSYLAANYGYTF. CDR3 bases: TGTGCTAGTGGTTCCTACCTAGCCGCTAACTATGGCTACACCTTC.